This is a list of T cell receptor beta chains from one sample in a study of glioma-infiltrating T cells after dendritic cell vaccination. The table came from immunoSEQ multiplex PCR; TCRdb's copy has only in-frame clones and leaves some out. The sample lists tens of thousands of clones, roughly 80% occurring once. Sequenced here: blood, sampled before dendritic cell vaccination. These receptors originate from a human donor with glioblastoma. CDR3s include the opening cysteine and the closing phenylalanine or tryptophan. D genes are given only for firm matches. Expanded clones get a size class; other rows say once, few or many, or leave the size out.

j_call: TRBJ2-2; v_call: TRBV7-3; d_call: -; clone_size: -; cdr3_nt: TGTGCCAGCAGCCTACACACCGGGGAGCTGTTTTTT; cdr3_aa: CASSLHTGELFF
j_call: TRBJ1-2; v_call: TRBV7-9; d_call: -; clone_size: once; cdr3_nt: TGTGCCAGCAGCAGAGAGAACTATGGCTACACCTTC; cdr3_aa: CASSRENYGYTF
j_call: TRBJ2-1; v_call: TRBV9; d_call: -; clone_size: once; cdr3_nt: TGTGCCAGCAGCGCCGAGCAGGGCTCCTACAATGAGCAGTTCTTC; cdr3_aa: CASSAEQGSYNEQFF
j_call: TRBJ1-6; v_call: TRBV19; d_call: -; clone_size: few; cdr3_nt: TGTGCCAGTAGTATAGCCGTCCTTAATTCACCCCTCCACTTT; cdr3_aa: CASSIAVLNSPLHF
j_call: TRBJ2-5; v_call: TRBV9; d_call: TRBD1; clone_size: -; cdr3_nt: TGTGCCAGCAGCGCAGGGGACAGAGCCCAAGAGACCCAGTACTTC; cdr3_aa: CASSAGDRAQETQYF
j_call: TRBJ1-6; v_call: TRBV7-2; d_call: TRBD1; clone_size: -; cdr3_nt: TGTGCCAGCAGCTTAGCATCGGGACAGGGGTTTCACTTT; cdr3_aa: CASSLASGQGFHF
j_call: TRBJ2-4; v_call: TRBV30; d_call: TRBD1; clone_size: -; cdr3_nt: TGTGCCTGGCTAGCCCTGGGACAGGGGCGGAACATTCAGTACTTC; cdr3_aa: CAWLALGQGRNIQYF
j_call: TRBJ1-1; v_call: TRBV6-5; d_call: -; clone_size: -; cdr3_nt: TGTGCCAGCTCCAGGGGGAACACTGAAGCTTTCTTT; cdr3_aa: CASSRGNTEAFF
j_call: TRBJ1-1; v_call: TRBV5-4; d_call: -; clone_size: -; cdr3_nt: TGTGCCAGCAGCCAGCTTCCTCAGGGCGGGAACACTGAAGCTTTCTTT; cdr3_aa: CASSQLPQGGNTEAFF
j_call: TRBJ2-5; v_call: TRBV7-2; d_call: -; clone_size: -; cdr3_nt: TGTGCCAGCAGCTCCCGGTGGGAGACCCAGTACTTC; cdr3_aa: CASSSRWETQYF
j_call: TRBJ2-1; v_call: TRBV7-9; d_call: TRBD2; clone_size: -; cdr3_nt: TGTGCCAGCAGCTTAATAGCGGGAGGGACCAATGAGCAGTTCTTC; cdr3_aa: CASSLIAGGTNEQFF
j_call: TRBJ1-2; v_call: TRBV7-2; d_call: TRBD1; clone_size: -; cdr3_nt: TGTGCCAGCAGCCCAGGGACAGGAGGTAGATATTATGGCTACACCTTC; cdr3_aa: CASSPGTGGRYYGYTF
j_call: TRBJ1-1; v_call: TRBV9; d_call: TRBD1; clone_size: -; cdr3_nt: TGTGCCAGCAGCGCGGGACAGGGACAGAACACTGAAGCTTTCTTT; cdr3_aa: CASSAGQGQNTEAFF
j_call: TRBJ1-3; v_call: TRBV25-1; d_call: -; clone_size: -; cdr3_nt: TGTGCCAGCCGACAGACTGGAAACACCATATATTTT; cdr3_aa: CASRQTGNTIYF
j_call: TRBJ1-2; v_call: TRBV5-1; d_call: -; clone_size: -; cdr3_nt: TGCGCCAGCAGCTTTGGACAGAGGGGCTACACCTTC; cdr3_aa: CASSFGQRGYTF
j_call: TRBJ2-1; v_call: TRBV7-2; d_call: TRBD2; clone_size: -; cdr3_nt: TGTGCCAGCAGCCTGATGACTAGCGGGGGGGGTGAGCAGTTCTTC; cdr3_aa: CASSLMTSGGGEQFF
j_call: TRBJ2-7; v_call: TRBV9; d_call: TRBD1; clone_size: -; cdr3_nt: TGTGCCAGCAGCGTAGGTGGGGACAGTTCCTACGAGCAGTACTTC; cdr3_aa: CASSVGGDSSYEQYF
j_call: TRBJ1-3; v_call: TRBV9; d_call: -; clone_size: -; cdr3_nt: TGTGCCAGCAGCCCCGAGTCCTCTGGAAACACCATATATTTT; cdr3_aa: CASSPESSGNTIYF
j_call: TRBJ1-1; v_call: TRBV5-4; d_call: -; clone_size: -; cdr3_nt: TGTGCCAGCAGCCCTGACAGCATGAACACTGAAGCTTTCTTT; cdr3_aa: CASSPDSMNTEAFF
j_call: TRBJ2-3; v_call: TRBV30; d_call: TRBD2; clone_size: -; cdr3_nt: TGTGCCTGGAGCGCCGGACTAGCGCAAACCGCAGATACGCAGTATTTT; cdr3_aa: CAWSAGLAQTADTQYF
j_call: TRBJ2-5; v_call: TRBV4-1; d_call: TRBD2; clone_size: few; cdr3_nt: TGCGCCAGCAGCTCCAGAAGCGGGAGGATAGGAGAGACCCAGTACTTC; cdr3_aa: CASSSRSGRIGETQYF
j_call: TRBJ1-4; v_call: TRBV6-4; d_call: -; clone_size: -; cdr3_nt: TGTGCCAGCAGCAACCCGGGGGGGGCTAATGAAAAACTGTTTTTT; cdr3_aa: CASSNPGGANEKLFF
j_call: TRBJ1-2; v_call: TRBV6-1; d_call: TRBD1; clone_size: -; cdr3_nt: TGTGCCAGCAGTGAAAGGAGCACAGGGGTTGATGGCTACACCTTC; cdr3_aa: CASSERSTGVDGYTF
j_call: TRBJ2-2; v_call: TRBV30; d_call: -; clone_size: -; cdr3_nt: TGTGCCTGGAGACCCGGGGTGGACGGGGAGCTGTTTTTT; cdr3_aa: CAWRPGVDGELFF
j_call: TRBJ2-1; v_call: TRBV27; d_call: TRBD2; clone_size: -; cdr3_nt: TGTGCCAGCAGTTTATCTCGTGGACTAGCGGGAGTAAATGAGCAGTTCTTC; cdr3_aa: CASSLSRGLAGVNEQFF
j_call: TRBJ1-2; v_call: TRBV7-9; d_call: TRBD1; clone_size: -; cdr3_nt: TGTGCCAGCAGCAGGGACAGGGGGCTTGGCTACACCTTC; cdr3_aa: CASSRDRGLGYTF
j_call: TRBJ1-1; v_call: TRBV19; d_call: TRBD1; clone_size: -; cdr3_nt: TGTGCCAGTAGTATATTGGGGACAGGGAACACTGAAGCTTTCTTT; cdr3_aa: CASSILGTGNTEAFF